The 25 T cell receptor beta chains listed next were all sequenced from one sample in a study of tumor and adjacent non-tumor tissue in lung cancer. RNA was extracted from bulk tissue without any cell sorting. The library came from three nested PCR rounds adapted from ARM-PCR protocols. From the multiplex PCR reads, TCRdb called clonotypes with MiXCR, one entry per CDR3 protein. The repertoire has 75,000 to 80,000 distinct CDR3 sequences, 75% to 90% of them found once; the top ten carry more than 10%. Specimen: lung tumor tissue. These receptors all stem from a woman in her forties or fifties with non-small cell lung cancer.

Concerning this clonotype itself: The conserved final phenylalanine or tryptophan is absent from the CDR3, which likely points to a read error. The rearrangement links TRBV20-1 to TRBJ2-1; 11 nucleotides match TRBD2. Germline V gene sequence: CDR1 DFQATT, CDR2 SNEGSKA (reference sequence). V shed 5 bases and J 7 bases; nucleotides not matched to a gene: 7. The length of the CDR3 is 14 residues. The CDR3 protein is CSAVAGGLGNEQFL. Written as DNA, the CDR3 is TGCAGTGCTGTAGCGGGAGGGCTCGGGAATGAGCAGTTCTTA.

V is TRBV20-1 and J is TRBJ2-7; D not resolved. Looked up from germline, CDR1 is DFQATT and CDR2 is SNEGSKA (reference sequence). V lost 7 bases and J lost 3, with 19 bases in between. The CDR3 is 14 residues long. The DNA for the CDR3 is TGCAGTGTTAGGCGACCAGGTGATTACTACGAGCAGTACTTC. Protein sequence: CSVRRPGDYYEQYF.

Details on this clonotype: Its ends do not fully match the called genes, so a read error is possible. CDR3 sequence reads: CSTSRQGARNEEYF. The CDR3 region has the DNA TGCAGTACTAGTCGGCAGGGGGCTAGGAACGAGGAGTACTTC. V usage is TRBV20-1 and J usage is TRBJ2-7; 8 positions match TRBD1. The CDR3 loop spans 14 amino acids. CDR1 is DFQATT and CDR2 is SNEGSKA in the germline V gene (reference sequence).

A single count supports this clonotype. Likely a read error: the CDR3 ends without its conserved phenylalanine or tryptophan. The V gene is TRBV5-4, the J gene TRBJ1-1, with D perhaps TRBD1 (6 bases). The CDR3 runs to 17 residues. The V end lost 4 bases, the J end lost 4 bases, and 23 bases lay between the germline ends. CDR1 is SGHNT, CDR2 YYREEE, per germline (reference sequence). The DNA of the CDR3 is TGTGCCAGCAGCCCGCCTCCGACAGGCGGGATGAGCACTGAAGCTTTCCTT. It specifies CASSPPPTGGMSTEAFL.

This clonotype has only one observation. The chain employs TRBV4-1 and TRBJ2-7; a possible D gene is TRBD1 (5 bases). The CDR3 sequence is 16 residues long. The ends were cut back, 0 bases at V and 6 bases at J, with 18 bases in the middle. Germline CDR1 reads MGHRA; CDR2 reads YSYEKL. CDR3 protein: CASSQELYRGLSEQYF. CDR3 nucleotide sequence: TGCGCCAGCAGCCAAGAATTGTATAGGGGATTGAGCGAGCAGTACTTC.

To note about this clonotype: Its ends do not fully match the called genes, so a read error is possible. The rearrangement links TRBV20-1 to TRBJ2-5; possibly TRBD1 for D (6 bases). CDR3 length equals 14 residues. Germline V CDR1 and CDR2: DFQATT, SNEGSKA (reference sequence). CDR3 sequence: CNARTGNSSETQYF. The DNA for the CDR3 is TGCAATGCTAGAACAGGGAATAGCTCCGAGACCCAGTACTTC.

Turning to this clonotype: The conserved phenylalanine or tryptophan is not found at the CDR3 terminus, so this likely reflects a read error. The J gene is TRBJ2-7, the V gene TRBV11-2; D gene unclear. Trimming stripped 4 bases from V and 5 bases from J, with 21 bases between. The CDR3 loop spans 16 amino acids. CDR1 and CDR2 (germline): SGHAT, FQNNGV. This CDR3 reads CASSSTEHGPRHEQYL. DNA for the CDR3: TGTGCCAGCAGCTCCACAGAGCACGGGCCGCGGCACGAGCAGTACTTG.

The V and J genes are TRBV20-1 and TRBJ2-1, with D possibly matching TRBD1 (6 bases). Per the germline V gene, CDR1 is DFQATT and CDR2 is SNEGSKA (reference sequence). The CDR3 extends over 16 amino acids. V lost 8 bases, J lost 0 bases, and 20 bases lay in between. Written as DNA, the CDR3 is TGCAGTCCTAACCGTTGGGACATCCTCTCCTACAATGAGCAGTTCTTC. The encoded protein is CSPNRWDILSYNEQFF.

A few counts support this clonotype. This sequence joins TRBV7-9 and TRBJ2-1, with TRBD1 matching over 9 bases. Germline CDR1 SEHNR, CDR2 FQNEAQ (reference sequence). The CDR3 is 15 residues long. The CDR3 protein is CVNSLVGQGTNEQFF. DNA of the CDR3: TGTGTTAACAGCTTAGTAGGACAGGGGACCAATGAGCAGTTCTTC.

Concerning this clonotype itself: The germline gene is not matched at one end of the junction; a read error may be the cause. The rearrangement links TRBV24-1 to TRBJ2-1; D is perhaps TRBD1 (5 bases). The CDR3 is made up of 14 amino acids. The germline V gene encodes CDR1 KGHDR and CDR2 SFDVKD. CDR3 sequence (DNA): TGTGCCACCAGTCGAGAACAGGTTAACGATGAGCAGTGCTTC. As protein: CATSREQVNDEQCF.

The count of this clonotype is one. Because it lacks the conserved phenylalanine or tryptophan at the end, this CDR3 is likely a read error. The chain's CDR3 is CSAKTRQVAYEQYY. DNA for the CDR3: TGCAGTGCAAAAACCAGGCAGGTCGCCTACGAGCAGTACTAC. The V gene is TRBV20-1, the J gene TRBJ2-7, with D hard to call. CDR1 and CDR2 from the germline V gene are DFQATT and SNEGSKA (reference sequence). This CDR3 spans 14 amino acids. With 6 bases removed from V and 2 bases from J, the gap between germline ends came to 17 bases.

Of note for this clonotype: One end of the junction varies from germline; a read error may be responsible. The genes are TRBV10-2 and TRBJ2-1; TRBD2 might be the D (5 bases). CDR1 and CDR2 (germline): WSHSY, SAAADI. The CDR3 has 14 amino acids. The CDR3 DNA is TGCGCCAGTAGTTCGAGCGGACGGGGAAATGACCAGTTCTTC. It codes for CASSSSGRGNDQFF.

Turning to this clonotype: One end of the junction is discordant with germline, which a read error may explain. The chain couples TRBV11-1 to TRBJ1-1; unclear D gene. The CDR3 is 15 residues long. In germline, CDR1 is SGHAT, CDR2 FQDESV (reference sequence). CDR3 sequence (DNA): TGTGTCAGCAGCTCCGAGGACTGGTCGAAGACTGAAGCTTTCTTT. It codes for CVSSSEDWSKTEAFF.

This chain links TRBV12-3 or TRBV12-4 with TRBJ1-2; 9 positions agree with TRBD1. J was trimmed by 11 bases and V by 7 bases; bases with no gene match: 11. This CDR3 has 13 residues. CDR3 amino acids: CASNIDRGINYTF. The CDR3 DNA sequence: TGTGCCAGCAACATCGACAGGGGGATTAATTACACCTTC.

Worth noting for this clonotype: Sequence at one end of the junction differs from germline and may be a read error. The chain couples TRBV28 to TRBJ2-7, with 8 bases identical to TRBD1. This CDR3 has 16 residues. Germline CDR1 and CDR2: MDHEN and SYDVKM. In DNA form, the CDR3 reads TGTGCCTGCAGTTCGATTGACAGGGGAGATGGCTACGAGCAGTACTTT. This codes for CACSSIDRGDGYEQYF.

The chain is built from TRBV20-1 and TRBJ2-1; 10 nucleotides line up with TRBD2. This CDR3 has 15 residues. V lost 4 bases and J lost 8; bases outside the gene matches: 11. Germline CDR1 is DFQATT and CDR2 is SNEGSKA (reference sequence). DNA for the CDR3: TGCAGTGCTACTCCCAGGACTAGCGGAAGCGATGAGCAGTTCTTC. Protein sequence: CSATPRTSGSDEQFF.

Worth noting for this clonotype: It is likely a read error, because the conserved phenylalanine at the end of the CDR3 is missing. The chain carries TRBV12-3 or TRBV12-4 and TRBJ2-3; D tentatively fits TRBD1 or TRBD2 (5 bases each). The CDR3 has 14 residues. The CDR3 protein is CVSSAGASTDTQYS. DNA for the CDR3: TGTGTCAGCAGTGCCGGGGCGAGCACAGATACGCAGTATTCT.

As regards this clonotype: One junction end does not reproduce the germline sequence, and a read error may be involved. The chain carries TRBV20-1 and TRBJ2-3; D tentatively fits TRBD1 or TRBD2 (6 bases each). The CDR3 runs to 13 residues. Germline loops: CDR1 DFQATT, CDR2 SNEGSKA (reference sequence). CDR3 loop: CSGVWGALDTRYF. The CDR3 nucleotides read TGCAGTGGGGTCTGGGGGGCCTTAGATACGCGGTATTTT.

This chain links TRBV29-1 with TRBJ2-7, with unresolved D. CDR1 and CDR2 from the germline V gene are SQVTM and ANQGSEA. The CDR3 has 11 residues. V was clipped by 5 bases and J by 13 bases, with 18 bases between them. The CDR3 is CSVQAYYEHYF. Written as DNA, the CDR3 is TGCAGCGTTCAGGCCTACTACGAACACTACTTC.

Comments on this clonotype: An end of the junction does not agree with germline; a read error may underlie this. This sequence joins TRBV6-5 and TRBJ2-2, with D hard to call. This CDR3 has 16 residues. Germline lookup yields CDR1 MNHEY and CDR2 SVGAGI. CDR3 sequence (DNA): TGTGCTAGCAGTTACCTCCGAACAGAGTTCGCCCGGGAGCTGTTTTTT. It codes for CASSYLRTEFARELFF.

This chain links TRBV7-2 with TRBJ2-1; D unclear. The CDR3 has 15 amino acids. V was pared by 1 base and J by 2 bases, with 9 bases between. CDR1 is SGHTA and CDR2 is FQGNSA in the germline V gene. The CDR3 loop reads CASSLDLSTYNEQFF. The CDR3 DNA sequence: TGTGCCAGCAGCTTAGACTTGAGCACCTACAATGAGCAGTTCTTC.

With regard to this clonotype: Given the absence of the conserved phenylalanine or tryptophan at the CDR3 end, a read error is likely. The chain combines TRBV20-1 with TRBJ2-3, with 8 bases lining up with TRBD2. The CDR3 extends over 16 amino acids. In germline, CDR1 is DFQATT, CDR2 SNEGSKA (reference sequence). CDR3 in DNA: TGCAGTACTAGAGGCGTGGTAGCGGGGCTCACAGATACGCAGTATTAT. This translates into CSTRGVVAGLTDTQYY.

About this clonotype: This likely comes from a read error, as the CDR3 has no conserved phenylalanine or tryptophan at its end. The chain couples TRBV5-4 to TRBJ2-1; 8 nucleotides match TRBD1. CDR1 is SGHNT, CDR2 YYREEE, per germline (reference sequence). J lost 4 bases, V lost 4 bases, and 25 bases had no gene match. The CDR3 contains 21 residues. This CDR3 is CASSNHDRGGGLTGDYNEQFI. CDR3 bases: TGTGCCAGCAGCAACCACGACAGGGGAGGAGGACTAACGGGAGATTACAATGAGCAGTTCATC.

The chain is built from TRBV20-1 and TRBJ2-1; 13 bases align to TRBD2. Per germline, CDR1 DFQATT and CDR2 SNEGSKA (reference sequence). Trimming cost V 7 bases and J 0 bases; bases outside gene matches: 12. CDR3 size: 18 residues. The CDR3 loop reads CSGPQLAGGLSSYNEQFF. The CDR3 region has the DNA TGCAGTGGGCCGCAACTAGCGGGAGGGCTGAGCTCCTACAATGAGCAGTTCTTC.

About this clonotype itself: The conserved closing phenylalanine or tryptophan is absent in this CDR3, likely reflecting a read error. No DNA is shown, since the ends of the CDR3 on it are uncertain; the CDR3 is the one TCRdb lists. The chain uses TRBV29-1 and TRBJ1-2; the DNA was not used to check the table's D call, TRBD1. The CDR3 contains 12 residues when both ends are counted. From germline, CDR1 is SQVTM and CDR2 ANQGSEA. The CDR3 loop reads CSVEVGGYGYSI.